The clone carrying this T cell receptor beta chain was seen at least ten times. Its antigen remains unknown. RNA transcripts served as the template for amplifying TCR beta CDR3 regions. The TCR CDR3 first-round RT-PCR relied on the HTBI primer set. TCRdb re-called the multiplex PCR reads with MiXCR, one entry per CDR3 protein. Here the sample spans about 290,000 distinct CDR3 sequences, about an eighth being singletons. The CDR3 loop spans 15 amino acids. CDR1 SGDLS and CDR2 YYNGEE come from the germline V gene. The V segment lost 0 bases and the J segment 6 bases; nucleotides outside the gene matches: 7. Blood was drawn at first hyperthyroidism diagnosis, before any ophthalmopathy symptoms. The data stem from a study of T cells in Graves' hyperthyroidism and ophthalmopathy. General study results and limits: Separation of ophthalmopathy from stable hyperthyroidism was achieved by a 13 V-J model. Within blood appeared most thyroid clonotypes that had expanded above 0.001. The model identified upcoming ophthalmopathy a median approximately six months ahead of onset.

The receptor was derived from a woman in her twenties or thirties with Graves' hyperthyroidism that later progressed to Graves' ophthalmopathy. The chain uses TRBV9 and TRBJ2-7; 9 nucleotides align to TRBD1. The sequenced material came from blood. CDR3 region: CASSVAGGQGLEQYF. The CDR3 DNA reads TGTGCCAGCAGCGTAGCTGGGGGACAGGGCCTCGAGCAGTACTTC.